This TCR beta chain was captured in a study of blood T cell repertoires in COVID-19 (dated by TCRdb to 2020 to 2022). For context, the study as a whole: Samples covering the acute and convalescent phases of COVID-19 were provided by collaborators in the United States, Italy and Spain. The material from the prospective study consisted of cDNA or gDNA derived from T cells, B-cell-depleted T cells, or PBMCs. Deeply sampled blood TCRbeta repertoires from subjects exposed to, actively infected with, or recovered from COVID-19 were included in the dataset. The repertoires were released in a freely available public database meant as a resource for research on the immune response to SARS-CoV-2. The samples were drawn from two sources: the first 160 participants of the ongoing ImmuneRACE study, and 950 to 1,500 subjects contributed by 6 global collaborators. The sample metadata nearly always contained a de-identified subject ID, COVID-19 status, age in years and sex. HLA class I and class II types, where available, came from metadata supplied by the sample provider rather than from assay-based typing.

A remark on this clone: Its target antigen remains unknown. It has no much larger one-base neighbor in the sample; base qualities were not kept.

Whole blood was collected in K2EDTA tubes by collaborating institutions according to the institutions' own protocols. For TCRbeta analysis, collaborators shipped samples as frozen whole blood, isolated PBMCs, or DNA extracted from either of those sample types. TCRbeta CDR3 regions were amplified from genomic DNA using the immunoSEQ Assay, a bias-controlled multiplex PCR. The original methods were these. Nucleated cell counts per sample were estimated from amplification of reference gene primers within the assay. To quantify the absolute abundance of each unique TCRbeta CDR3 rearrangement, sequence reads were collapsed and filtered. Productive Simpson clonality was computed per sample as the square root of Simpson's diversity index over productive rearrangements. TCRdb limited this immuneACCESS table to in-frame rearrangements with V and J called. A share of clones is missing; checked studies link under half to unresolved V genes, and the rest is unexplained. Clonal size and the V and J genes are those of that table, whereas D and trimming came from the DNA. Across this sample there are around 250,000 clones, with around 82% seen only once. The ten largest clones capture approximately 5.4% of the sample.

Points the paper makes about the study in general: How much clinical and demographic metadata was included differed by source and by participant, and the metadata was provided uncurated.

The receptor was derived from a man older than 75 with acute or convalescent COVID-19. Sequenced: peripheral blood.

The CDR3 here reads CATRLAGSEHEQYF. The DNA reads TGTGCCACCAGACTAGCGGGGTCAGAGCACGAGCAGTACTTC. The chain uses TRBV6-5 and TRBJ2-7; TRBD2 fits 11 bases in the junction. From a lookup of the germline V gene, CDR1 and CDR2 are MNHEY and SVGAGI. CDR3 length: 14 amino acids, cysteine to phenylalanine. The read is trimmed to its CDR3 DNA, 42 bases read in frame from base 1. The germline V and J ends show losses of 10 bases and 5 bases respectively, and no gene match explains 10 bases of the junction.